Below are 7 T cell receptor beta chains sequenced from a single sample in a study of blood T cell repertoires in COVID-19. Some clones are missing from TCRdb's copy, which holds only in-frame ones; the method was immunoSEQ multiplex PCR. This sample has just over 150,000 clones, with 92% found just once. The source material was peripheral blood. These receptors originate from a man younger than 45 with COVID-19, enrolled during active disease.

V usage is TRBV24-1 and J usage is TRBJ1-3; D remains unclear. The V and J ends lost 4 bases and 1 base respectively, with 7 bases between them. Germline assignment: CDR1 KGHDR and CDR2 SFDVKD. The CDR3 covers 14 residues. The DNA of the CDR3 is TGTGCCACCAGTGAAGGCGGGTCTGGAAACACCATATATTTT. As protein: CATSEGGSGNTIYF.

The rearrangement links TRBV6-2 or TRBV6-3 to TRBJ1-5, with TRBD1 matching over 9 bases. CDR3 length: 17 residues. The ends lost 5 bases at V and 3 bases at J; junction bases unmatched: 11. The germline CDR1 and CDR2 sequences are MNHEY and SVGEGT. CDR3 DNA sequence: TGTGCCAGCAGTGGATACCCTGGGACAGGGCTCAATCAGCCCCAGCATTTT. Encoded protein: CASSGYPGTGLNQPQHF.

This chain connects TRBV27 to TRBJ2-2; TRBD1 matches at 10 bases. The length of the CDR3 is 13 residues. Trimming at V came to 6 bases and at J to 6 bases, leaving 1 base not matched to a gene. CDR1 is MNHEY and CDR2 is SMNVEV in the germline V gene (reference sequence). CDR3 nucleotide sequence: TGTGCCAGCAGAGGGACAGGGGCCGGGGAGCTGTTTTTT. Translation: CASRGTGAGELFF.

This sequence joins TRBV7-2 and TRBJ1-3; a weak D match, TRBD1 (6 bases). Germline CDR1 reads SGHTA; CDR2 reads FQGNSA. V lost 1 base to trimming and J lost 4 bases, with 20 bases between them. This CDR3 spans 18 amino acids. As DNA, the CDR3 is TGTGCCAGCAGCTTAGTGCACGTCGGGGGGCGTGAGGGAAACACCATATATTTT. It codes for CASSLVHVGGREGNTIYF.

The chain recombines TRBV28 with TRBJ1-5, with no clear D. In germline, CDR1 is MDHEN, CDR2 SYDVKM. The CDR3 is made up of 16 amino acids. The V end was cut by 3 bases, the J end by 0 bases, with 12 bases between. DNA for the CDR3: TGTGCCAGCAGTTTTGTTCGGGGAAATAGCAATCAGCCCCAGCATTTT. Translation gives CASSFVRGNSNQPQHF. Full variable domain (remainder filled in from reference TRBV28 and TRBJ1-5): DVKVTQSSRYLVKRTGEKVFLECVQDMDHENMFWYRQDPGLGLRLIYFSYDVKMKEKGDIPEGYSVSREKKERFSLILESASTNQTSMYLCASSFVRGNSNQPQHFGDGTRLSIL.

V is TRBV4-1 and J is TRBJ2-7; D is undetermined. Between the trimmed V and J ends, which lost 0 bases and 5 bases, there was a span of 8 bases. The CDR3 is 13 amino acids. CDR1 is MGHRA and CDR2 is YSYEKL in the germline V gene. The CDR3 protein is CASSQDYRDEQYF. DNA for the CDR3: TGCGCCAGCAGCCAAGATTATAGAGACGAGCAGTACTTC.

This chain links TRBV7-3 with TRBJ2-1; maybe TRBD2 (5 bases). V was pared by 2 bases and J by 5 bases, with 16 bases between. The CDR3 is 16 residues long. Germline CDR1 is SGHTA and CDR2 is FQGTGA. Here the CDR3 DNA reads TGTGCCAGCAGCTTACCCAGCGGATATCCCCACAATGAGCAGTTCTTC. Translation: CASSLPSGYPHNEQFF.